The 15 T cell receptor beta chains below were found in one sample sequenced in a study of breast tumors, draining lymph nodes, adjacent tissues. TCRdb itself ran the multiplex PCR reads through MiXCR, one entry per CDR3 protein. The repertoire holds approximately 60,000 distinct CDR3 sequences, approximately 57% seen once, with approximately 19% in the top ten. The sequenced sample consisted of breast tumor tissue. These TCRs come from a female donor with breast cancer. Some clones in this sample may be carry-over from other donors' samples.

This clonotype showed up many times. DNA for the CDR3: TGCAGTGCCGCCCCCACACGGGGGGATAGCAATCAGCCCCAGCATTTT. Its protein product is CSAAPTRGDSNQPQHF. The rearrangement uses TRBV20-1 and TRBJ1-5; D might be TRBD1 (5 bases). Deletions cut 6 bases from V and 0 bases from J, with 18 bases between. The CDR3 runs to 16 residues. Germline loops: CDR1 DFQATT, CDR2 SNEGSKA (reference sequence).

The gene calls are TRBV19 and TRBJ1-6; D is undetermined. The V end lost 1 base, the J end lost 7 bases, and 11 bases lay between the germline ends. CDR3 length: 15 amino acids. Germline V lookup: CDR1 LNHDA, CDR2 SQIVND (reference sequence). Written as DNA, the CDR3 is TGTGCCAGTAGTATAGGAAGGGATCGGAATTCACCCCTCCACTTT. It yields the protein CASSIGRDRNSPLHF.

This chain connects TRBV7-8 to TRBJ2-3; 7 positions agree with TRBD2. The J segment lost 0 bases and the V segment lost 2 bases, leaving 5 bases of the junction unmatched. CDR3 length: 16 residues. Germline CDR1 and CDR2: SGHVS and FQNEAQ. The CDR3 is CASSLLSRGSTDTQYF. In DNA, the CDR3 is TGTGCCAGCAGCTTACTCTCGCGGGGGAGCACAGATACGCAGTATTTT.

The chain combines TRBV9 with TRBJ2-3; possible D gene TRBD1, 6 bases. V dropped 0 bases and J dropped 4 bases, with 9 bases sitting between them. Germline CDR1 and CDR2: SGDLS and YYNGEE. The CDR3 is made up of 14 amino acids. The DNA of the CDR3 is TGTGCCAGCAGCGTAGATGGGGGCCCAGATACGCAGTATTTT. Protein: CASSVDGGPDTQYF.

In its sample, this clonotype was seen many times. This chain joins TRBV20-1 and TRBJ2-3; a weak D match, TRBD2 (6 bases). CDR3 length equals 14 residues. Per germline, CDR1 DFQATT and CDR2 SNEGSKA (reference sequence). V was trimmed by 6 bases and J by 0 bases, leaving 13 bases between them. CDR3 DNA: TGCAGTGCCGGACGCGGGACTAGCACAGATACGCAGTATTTT. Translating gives CSAGRGTSTDTQYF.

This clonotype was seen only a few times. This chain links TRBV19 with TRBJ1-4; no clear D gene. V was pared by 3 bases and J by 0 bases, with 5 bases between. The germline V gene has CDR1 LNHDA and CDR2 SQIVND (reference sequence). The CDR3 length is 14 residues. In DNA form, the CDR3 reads TGTGCCAGTAGTATCCAAGCAACTAATGAAAAACTGTTTTTT. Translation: CASSIQATNEKLFF.

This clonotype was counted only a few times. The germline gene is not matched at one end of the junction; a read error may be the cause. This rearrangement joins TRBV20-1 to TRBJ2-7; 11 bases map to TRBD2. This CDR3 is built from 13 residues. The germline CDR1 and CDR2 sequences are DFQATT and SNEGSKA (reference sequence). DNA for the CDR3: TGCAGTGCAAGACTAGCGGGGAGCTACGCGCAGTACTTC. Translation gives CSARLAGSYAQYF.

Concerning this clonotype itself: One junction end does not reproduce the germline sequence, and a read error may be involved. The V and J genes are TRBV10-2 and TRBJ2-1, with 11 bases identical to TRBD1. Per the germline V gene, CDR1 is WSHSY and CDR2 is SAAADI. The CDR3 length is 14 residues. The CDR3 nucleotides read TGCGCCAGCAGCCGGGACAGGGGGTTCAGTGAGCAGCTCTTC. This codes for CASSRDRGFSEQLF.

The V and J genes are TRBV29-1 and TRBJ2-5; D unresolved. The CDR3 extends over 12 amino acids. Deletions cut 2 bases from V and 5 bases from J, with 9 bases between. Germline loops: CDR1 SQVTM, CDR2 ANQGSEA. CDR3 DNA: TGCAGCGTTGAAAGCCAGAGGGAGACCCAGTACTTC. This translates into CSVESQRETQYF.

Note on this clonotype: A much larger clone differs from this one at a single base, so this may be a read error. Here the CDR3 DNA reads TGCGCCAGCAGCCAAGATATGTACCAAGAGTCCCAGTACTTC. This encodes CASSQDMYQESQYF. This chain joins TRBV4-3 and TRBJ2-5; D is unclear. The CDR3 sequence is 14 residues long. Germline CDR1 and CDR2: LGHNA and YSLEER.

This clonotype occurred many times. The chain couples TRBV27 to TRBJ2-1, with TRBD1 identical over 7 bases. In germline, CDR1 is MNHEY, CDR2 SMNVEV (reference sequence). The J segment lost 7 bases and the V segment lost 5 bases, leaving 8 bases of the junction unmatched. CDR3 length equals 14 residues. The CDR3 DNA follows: TGTGCCAGCAGTCCCCGAGACAGGGAGAATGAGCAGTTCTTC. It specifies CASSPRDRENEQFF.

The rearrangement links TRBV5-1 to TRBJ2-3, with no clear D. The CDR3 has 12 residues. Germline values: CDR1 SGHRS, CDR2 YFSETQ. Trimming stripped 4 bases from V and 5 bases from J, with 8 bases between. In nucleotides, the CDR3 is TGCGCCAGCAGCCCGGATAGAGATACGCAGTATTTT. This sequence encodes CASSPDRDTQYF.

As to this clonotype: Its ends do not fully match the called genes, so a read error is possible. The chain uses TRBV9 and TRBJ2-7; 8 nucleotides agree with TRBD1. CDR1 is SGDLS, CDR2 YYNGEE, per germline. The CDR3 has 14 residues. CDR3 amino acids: CASSAGQATYEQSF. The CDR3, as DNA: TGTGCCAGCAGCGCGGGACAGGCGACTTACGAGCAGTCCTTC.

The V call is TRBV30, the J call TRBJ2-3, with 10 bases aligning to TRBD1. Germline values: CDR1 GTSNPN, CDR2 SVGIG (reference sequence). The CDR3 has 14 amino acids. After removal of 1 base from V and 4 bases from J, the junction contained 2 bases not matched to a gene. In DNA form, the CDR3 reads TGTGCCTGGAGTGGGACAGGGGGGGCAGATACGCAGTATTTT. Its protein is CAWSGTGGADTQYF.

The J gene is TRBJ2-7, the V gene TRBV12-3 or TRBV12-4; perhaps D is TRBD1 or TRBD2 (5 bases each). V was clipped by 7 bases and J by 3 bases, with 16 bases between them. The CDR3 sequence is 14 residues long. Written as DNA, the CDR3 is TGTGCCAGCACCCTGGGGGATTCGCGCTACGAGCAGTACTTC. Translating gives CASTLGDSRYEQYF.